Shown below are 10 T cell receptor beta chains from a single sample sequenced in a study of HIV-infected patients and healthy controls. cDNA was made from about 500 ng RNA using alpha and beta constant primers. Each of the alpha and beta chains got its own library through chain-specific third strand synthesis with indices. TCRdb used MiXCR to reprocess the 5' RACE reads, holding one entry per CDR3 protein. The sample holds 12,000 to 15,000 distinct CDR3 sequences; 7.5% to 10% are singletons and the top ten take about 6.3%. No cell fractionation was done, so the repertoire covers all unsorted peripheral blood T cells. Sequencing was carried out using blood. Every receptor here comes from an adult in good health.

The sample holds many counts of this clonotype. The genes are TRBV4-3 and TRBJ1-2; 8 nucleotides line up with TRBD1. J was trimmed by 8 bases and V by 0 bases; bases with no gene match: 8. This CDR3 contains 15 residues. CDR1 LGHNA and CDR2 YSLEER come from the germline V gene. The CDR3 DNA sequence: TGCGCCAGCAGCCAAGATCGGGCAGGGGGCGGAGGCTACACCTTC. Translated, it gives CASSQDRAGGGGYTF.

This clonotype was recorded many times. The genes are TRBV20-1 and TRBJ2-3; D is unresolved. Germline loops: CDR1 DFQATT, CDR2 SNEGSKA (reference sequence). The V gene lost 5 bases and the J gene lost 4 bases, with 19 bases spanning the gap. This CDR3 region has 15 residues. The CDR3 coding sequence is TGCAGTGCTGGAGTCGGCGACTGGTACGCAGATACGCAGTATTTT. Amino acids: CSAGVGDWYADTQYF.

This clonotype was seen many times. This chain joins TRBV12-5 and TRBJ2-2; D is unclear. The germline gives CDR1 LGHNT, CDR2 FRNRAP. Trimming stripped 3 bases from V and 7 bases from J, with 6 bases between. The CDR3 extends over 12 amino acids. CDR3 in DNA: TGTGCTAGTGGTTTTGAGATCGGGGAGCTGTTTTTT. This codes for CASGFEIGELFF.

A few counts support this clonotype. V usage is TRBV2 and J usage is TRBJ1-5; no clear D. The length of the CDR3 is 15 residues. The V end was cut by 6 bases, the J end by 1 base, with 13 bases between. Germline CDR1 and CDR2: SNHLY and FYNNEI. Here the CDR3 reads CASRVDLGSNQPQHF. The CDR3 DNA follows: TGTGCCAGCAGAGTGGACCTTGGGAGCAATCAGCCCCAGCATTTT.

This clonotype was observed at least ten times. The V and J genes are TRBV12-3 or TRBV12-4 and TRBJ1-5; TRBD1 might be the D (6 bases). CDR3 size: 13 residues. The V gene lost 6 bases and the J gene lost 9 bases, with 15 bases spanning the gap. This CDR3 is CASSPRGGRPQHF. CDR3 nucleotide sequence: TGTGCCAGCAGCCCTCGGGGGGGCCGGCCCCAGCATTTT.

There are many counts of this clonotype. V and J are TRBV6-5 and TRBJ2-5; D ambiguous. This CDR3 is built from 12 residues. The germline V and J ends were trimmed by 6 bases and 5 bases, with 10 bases remaining between them. Germline assignment: CDR1 MNHEY and CDR2 SVGAGI. CDR3: CASRNRKETQYF. CDR3 nucleotides: TGTGCCAGCAGAAATCGGAAGGAGACCCAGTACTTC.

This clonotype was detected ten times or more. V usage is TRBV7-8 and J usage is TRBJ2-5; 7 bases line up with TRBD1. Germline V gene data show CDR1 as SGHVS and CDR2 as FQNEAQ. This CDR3 region has 15 residues. V was pared by 5 bases and J by 0 bases, with 6 bases of the junction left unmatched. CDR3 nucleotide sequence: TGTGCCAGCAGCCCTTTAGGGGGCAACCAAGAGACCCAGTACTTC. It is translated as CASSPLGGNQETQYF.

This clonotype was counted only a few times. The rearrangement joins TRBV6-6 to TRBJ1-3; D gene uncertain. CDR3 length: 18 amino acids. V lost 4 bases, J lost 0 bases, and 19 bases lay in between. Germline CDR1 is MNHNY and CDR2 is SVGAGI (reference sequence). This chain's CDR3 is CASSLPTRQTNSGNTIYF. The CDR3 DNA is TGTGCCAGCAGTTTACCGACCCGGCAGACCAACTCTGGAAACACCATATATTTT.

This clonotype was recorded many times. The V call is TRBV7-2, the J call TRBJ1-2, with no clear D. Looked up from germline, CDR1 is SGHTA and CDR2 is FQGNSA. V was pared by 1 base and J by 4 bases, with 10 bases between. The CDR3 runs 14 residues. The CDR3, as DNA: TGTGCCAGCAGCTTAGAGATGGGCCCCTATGGCTACACCTTC. Translation: CASSLEMGPYGYTF.

This clonotype was recorded many times. The V and J genes are TRBV6-1 and TRBJ1-3; TRBD1 might be the D (5 bases). The V gene's germline CDR1 is MNHNS and CDR2 SASEGT. The CDR3 consists of 15 residues. Deletions cut 4 bases from V and 0 bases from J, with 10 bases between. CDR3 nucleotides: TGTGCCAGCAGTGTACTACAGGTCTCTGGAAACACCATATATTTT. It specifies CASSVLQVSGNTIYF.